The 10 T cell receptor beta chains below were found in one sample sequenced in a study of T cells after yellow fever vaccination. One entry per CDR3 protein results from TCRdb running MiXCR on the 5' RACE reads. Here the sample spans about 240,000 distinct CDR3 sequences, 6.9% being singletons. The specimen comprised CD4+ T cells sorted from PBMCs, sampled 15 days after the yellow fever booster vaccination. The receptors shown here come from a man under 40 who received the YFV17D yellow fever vaccine.

This clonotype was detected only a few times. The rearrangement joins TRBV12-3 or TRBV12-4 to TRBJ2-2; 9 nucleotides agree with TRBD1. Losses at the gene ends were 7 bases for V and 4 bases for J; bases not matched to a gene: 7. The CDR3 runs 15 residues. The CDR3 protein is CASTPGQGGTGELFF. CDR3 DNA sequence: TGTGCCAGCACCCCGGGACAGGGAGGCACCGGGGAGCTGTTTTTT.

This clonotype was recorded many times. The rearrangement uses TRBV6-6 and TRBJ1-6, with unresolved D. The germline V and J ends were trimmed by 8 bases and 8 bases, with 13 bases remaining between them. The CDR3 length is 13 residues. The germline CDR1 and CDR2 sequences are MNHNY and SVGAGI (reference sequence). CDR3 sequence (DNA): TGTGCCAGCGGCGGAAGATCGGATTCACCCCTCCACTTT. Its translation is CASGGRSDSPLHF.

This clonotype was counted between two and nine times. The rearrangement uses TRBV6-2 or TRBV6-3 and TRBJ2-1, with D perhaps matching TRBD1 (5 bases). Germline CDR1 and CDR2: MNHEY and SVGEGT. The CDR3 covers 13 residues. V gave up 7 bases and J gave up 6 bases, with 13 bases separating them. The CDR3 loop reads CASTQTVSNEQFF. CDR3 sequence (DNA): TGTGCCAGCACCCAGACAGTCAGCAATGAGCAGTTCTTC.

This clonotype has just a few counts. The chain recombines TRBV7-2 with TRBJ2-5; 11 bases align to TRBD2. Germline V gene lookup returns CDR1 SGHTA and CDR2 FQGNSA. The CDR3 totals 16 residues. Trimming cost V 1 base and J 7 bases; bases outside gene matches: 8. The CDR3, as DNA: TGTGCCAGCAGCTTAGTGGGACTAGCGGAGGCAACGACCCAGTACTTC. Its protein is CASSLVGLAEATTQYF. Full variable domain (remainder filled in from reference TRBV7-2 and TRBJ2-5): GAGVSQSPSNKVTEKGKDVELRCDPISGHTALYWYRQSLGQGLEFLIYFQGNSAPDKSGLPSDRFSAERTGGSVSTLTIQRTQQEDSAVYLCASSLVGLAEATTQYFGPGTRLLVL.

This clonotype was observed a handful of times. This chain uses TRBV10-3 with TRBJ2-7; the match to TRBD1 covers 9 bases. The CDR3 is made up of 15 amino acids. The V segment lost 2 bases and the J segment 2 bases; nucleotides outside the gene matches: 4. Germline V gives CDR1 ENHRY, CDR2 SYGVKD. CDR3 protein: CAISEAGTGPYEQYF. In DNA form, the CDR3 reads TGTGCCATCAGTGAGGCCGGGACAGGGCCCTACGAGCAGTACTTC.

This clonotype has only a few counts. The chain links TRBV4-3 to TRBJ2-2, with 9 bases aligning to TRBD1. Germline values: CDR1 LGHNA, CDR2 YSLEER. The CDR3 runs 16 residues. V lost 4 bases and J lost 1; bases outside the gene matches: 4. In DNA form, the CDR3 reads TGCGCCAGCAGCCGCGGGACAGGGCGGAACACCGGGGAGCTGTTTTTT. Its protein product is CASSRGTGRNTGELFF.

This clonotype was counted only a few times. The rearrangement links TRBV24-1 to TRBJ2-3; TRBD2 matches at 10 bases. The CDR3 extends over 16 amino acids. The trim removed 3 bases at V and 1 base at J, leaving 3 bases unmatched. From germline, CDR1 is KGHDR and CDR2 SFDVKD. The CDR3: CATSDPSGSGTDTQYF. Written as DNA, the CDR3 is TGTGCCACCAGTGATCCTAGCGGGAGCGGCACAGATACGCAGTATTTT.

The chain combines TRBV30 with TRBJ2-1; maybe TRBD1 (5 bases). The CDR3 runs to 17 residues. Germline values: CDR1 GTSNPN, CDR2 SVGIG (reference sequence). V was cut by 2 bases and J by 8 bases, with 25 bases left in between. CDR3 DNA sequence: TGTGCCTGGAGTCGGCGACTGTCGACAGTTACCGTCGATGAGCAGTTCTTC. Translation gives CAWSRRLSTVTVDEQFF.

In its sample, this clonotype was seen a few times. V is TRBV4-3 and J is TRBJ2-6, with D uncertain. The CDR3 contains 14 residues. Per the germline V gene, CDR1 is LGHNA and CDR2 is YSLEER. The V gene lost 3 bases and the J gene lost 1 base, with 4 bases spanning the gap. The DNA of the CDR3 is TGCGCCAGCAGCCAGTGGTCTGGGGCCAACGTCCTGACTTTC. It translates to CASSQWSGANVLTF.

The chain carries TRBV18 and TRBJ2-7; D not resolved. CDR1 is KGHSH, CDR2 LQKENI, per germline. The CDR3 extends over 15 amino acids. Trimming removed 2 bases at V and 2 bases at J, with 13 bases between. DNA of the CDR3: TGTGCCAGCTCACCATACGGAGACTCGGCCTACGAGCAGTACTTC. This codes for CASSPYGDSAYEQYF. The variable domain in full, with the rest retrieved from reference TRBV18 and TRBJ2-7, is NAGVMQNPRHLVRRRGQEARLRCSPMKGHSHVYWYRQLPEEGLKFMVYLQKENIIDESGMPKERFSAEFPKEGPSILRIQQVVRGDSAAYFCASSPYGDSAYEQYFGPGTRLTVT.